Presented here are 27 T cell receptor beta chains from one specimen sequenced in a study of post-analysis software for immune sequencing data (dated by TCRdb to about 2015). The study at large found these results: Significantly higher frequencies in patients than in controls were found for five or six TRBV segments, including TRBV5-6, TRBV5-1 and TRBV20-1.

No cognate antigen is known for these TCRs. Library prep was done by PCR. This sample was sequenced with an Illumina HiSeq 2500. To reduce PCR and sequencing biases, unique molecular identifiers were built into the TCR beta cDNA libraries. Using fastp trimming at Q25 and MiXCR clonotype assembly, TCRdb reanalyzed the public sequencing data and kept in-frame beta chains. Merged by CDR3 protein, the rows form single entries marked with the most common genes and DNA. The sample table records approximately 150,000 distinct CDR3 sequences; roughly 30% of these occur just once. The top ten constitute 1.5% of the sample. The specimen was blood. These receptor sequences come from a girl aged 10-17 years with multiple sclerosis.

CDR3 protein: CASSNWGGTEAFF. The CDR3 DNA reads as TGTGCCAGCAGTAATTGGGGAGGCACTGAAGCTTTCTTT. This rearrangement joins TRBV6-1 to TRBJ1-1; D is unclear. The V end was cut by 5 bases, the J end by 4 bases, with 11 bases between. The germline V gene has CDR1 MNHNS and CDR2 SASEGT. The CDR3 runs 13 residues.

This clonotype was counted a few times. This sequence joins TRBV13 and TRBJ1-5; no clear D gene. Trimming stripped 2 bases from V and 0 bases from J, with 5 bases between. CDR1 and CDR2 (germline): PRHDT, FYEKMQ (reference sequence). The CDR3 covers 14 residues. DNA of the CDR3: TGTGCCAGCAGCTTATCAGATAGCAATCAGCCCCAGCATTTT. It encodes CASSLSDSNQPQHF.

Comments on this clonotype: A much bigger clone sits one base away, suggesting this may be a read error. The CDR3 coding sequence is TGTGCCAGTACAGGGGGCCTATACAATGAGCAGTACTTC. It is translated as CASTGGLYNEQYF. The gene calls are TRBV12-3 or TRBV12-4 and TRBJ2-7, with 9 nucleotides matching TRBD1. V lost 9 bases and J lost 7; bases outside the gene matches: 10. CDR3 length: 13 amino acids.

Details on this clonotype: A read error may be the cause here, since a much bigger clone is one base away. CDR3 DNA: TGCGCCAGCAGCCAAGAACGAAGCGGGCCTATTTTCGTGCAGTACTTC. It specifies CASSQERSGPIFVQYF. The rearrangement joins TRBV4-1 to TRBJ2-5; D might be TRBD2 (6 bases). Germline CDR1 is MGHRA and CDR2 is YSYEKL. Trimming removed 0 bases at V and 11 bases at J, with 22 bases between. This CDR3 is built from 16 residues.

The table lists this clonotype with many counts. The chain links TRBV7-2 to TRBJ1-1; D is uncertain. Between the trimmed V and J ends, which lost 5 bases and 0 bases, there was a span of 10 bases. Germline V gives CDR1 SGHTA, CDR2 FQGNSA. The CDR3 runs 14 residues. The CDR3 bases are TGTGCCAGCAGCCCGAGTGGGGTGAACACTGAAGCTTTCTTT. Its protein is CASSPSGVNTEAFF.

Points on this clonotype: Just one base apart from a much larger clone, this may be a read error. The final CDR3 position lacks the conserved phenylalanine or tryptophan, pointing to a likely read error. The chain couples TRBV4-1 to TRBJ2-5; TRBD2 agrees at 14 bases. With 0 bases clipped from V and 5 bases from J, the junction kept 8 bases outside the gene matches. Germline CDR1 MGHRA, CDR2 YSYEKL. The CDR3 covers 18 residues. CDR3 nucleotide sequence: TGCGCCAGCAGCCAAGACCGGGGACTAGCGGGAGTGGATGAGACCCAGTACCTC. This gives the protein CASSQDRGLAGVDETQYL.

A few counts support this clonotype. A much larger clone lies one base from this, so it may be a read error. The chain links TRBV15 to TRBJ2-1, with 7 bases matching TRBD2. Germline loops: CDR1 LNHNV, CDR2 YYDKDF (reference sequence). The CDR3 totals 14 residues. V shed 3 bases, J shed 10 bases, and the junction held 9 bases outside the gene matches. The CDR3 here is CATSSAGDSYEQFF. The CDR3 DNA is TGTGCCACCAGCAGCGCGGGGGACTCCTACGAGCAGTTCTTC. The full variable domain, its missing parts supplied by reference TRBV15 and TRBJ2-1, is DAMVIQNPRYQVTQFGKPVTLSCSQTLNHNVMYWYQQKSSQAPKLLFHYYDKDFNNEADTPDNFQSRRPNTSFCFLDIRSPGLGDTAMYLCATSSAGDSYEQFFGPGTRLTVL.

V and J are TRBV3-1 and TRBJ2-5; maybe TRBD2 (6 bases). Germline loops: CDR1 LGHDT, CDR2 YNNKEL (reference sequence). V was clipped by 8 bases and J by 1 base, with 11 bases between them. This CDR3 has 13 residues. The CDR3 loop reads CASGAGIQETQYF. The CDR3 DNA is TGTGCCAGCGGGGCGGGGATCCAAGAGACCCAGTACTTC.

The sample holds one count of this clonotype. The rearrangement joins TRBV15 to TRBJ1-5, with D hard to call. V dropped 5 bases and J dropped 2 bases, with 10 bases sitting between them. The CDR3 is 14 amino acids. CDR1 and CDR2 from the germline V gene are LNHNV and YYDKDF (reference sequence). The CDR3 nucleotides are TGTGCCACCAGCGGAGGACGGGGCAATCAGCCCCAGCATTTT. Translation: CATSGGRGNQPQHF.

This clonotype was recorded at least ten times. This sequence joins TRBV28 and TRBJ2-7; 7 bases agree with TRBD1. Germline lookup yields CDR1 MDHEN and CDR2 SYDVKM. Trimming took 3 bases from V and 0 from J; bases not matched to a gene: 8. This CDR3 has 16 amino acids. The CDR3 here is CASSFIGDSSSYEQYF. The CDR3 bases are TGTGCCAGCAGTTTTATAGGGGACAGTAGCTCCTACGAGCAGTACTTC.

The chain employs TRBV25-1 and TRBJ2-1; TRBD2 aligns across 10 bases. Germline values: CDR1 MGHDK, CDR2 SYGVNS. Losses at the gene ends were 5 bases for V and 6 bases for J; bases not matched to a gene: 10. The CDR3 spans 16 residues. The CDR3 nucleotides are TGTGCCAGCAGTCCATCTAGCGGGAGACCCTTCAATGAGCAGTTCTTC. It specifies CASSPSSGRPFNEQFF.

This clonotype was observed a handful of times. The rearrangement uses TRBV5-1 and TRBJ1-5; 8 nucleotides match TRBD1. The CDR3 runs 17 residues. CDR1 is SGHRS, CDR2 YFSETQ, per germline. J was trimmed by 1 base and V by 5 bases; bases with no gene match: 11. The CDR3 here is CASRRQGATVSNQPQHF. The CDR3 nucleotides read TGCGCCAGCAGGCGGCAGGGGGCTACTGTGAGCAATCAGCCCCAGCATTTT.

This clonotype was detected ten times or more. The J gene is TRBJ1-5, the V gene TRBV19; TRBD1 matches at 7 bases. This CDR3 region has 13 residues. The V and J ends lost 6 bases and 4 bases, in that order; junction bases with no gene match: 3. The germline V gene has CDR1 LNHDA and CDR2 SQIVND (reference sequence). CDR3 residues: CASSLQGNQPQHF. The DNA for the CDR3 is TGTGCCAGTAGCCTACAGGGGAATCAGCCCCAGCATTTT.

A few counts support this clonotype. Being one base from a much bigger clone, this may be a read error. The chain employs TRBV29-1 and TRBJ2-3; the D gene is possibly TRBD2 (6 bases). Germline V lookup: CDR1 SQVTM, CDR2 ANQGSEA. This CDR3 comprises 12 residues. In DNA, the CDR3 is TGCGGCGTTGGCGGGGACACAGATACGCAGTATTTT. This translates into CGVGGDTDTQYF.

This clonotype has a handful of counts. The chain combines TRBV28 with TRBJ2-7; 13 bases are a match to TRBD2. Germline V CDR1 and CDR2: MDHEN, SYDVKM. There are 15 residues in the CDR3. The J segment lost 12 bases and the V segment lost 6 bases, leaving 14 bases of the junction unmatched. The CDR3: CASSTLLAGGPYPYF. The DNA for the CDR3 is TGTGCCAGCAGCACCTTACTAGCGGGAGGGCCTTATCCGTACTTC.

This clonotype has at least ten counts. This chain uses TRBV7-2 with TRBJ2-5, with 9 nucleotides matching TRBD2. Per the germline V gene, CDR1 is SGHTA and CDR2 is FQGNSA. The V and J ends lost 6 bases and 4 bases, in that order; junction bases with no gene match: 6. CDR3 size: 14 residues. CDR3 DNA: TGTGCCAGCAGTCCTAGCGGGATAAGAGAGACCCAGTACTTC. Protein: CASSPSGIRETQYF.

J is TRBJ2-7 and V is TRBV29-1, with 7 bases that match TRBD2. The CDR3 has 16 residues. J was trimmed by 5 bases and V by 3 bases; bases with no gene match: 16. Germline V CDR1 and CDR2: SQVTM, ANQGSEA. The CDR3 region is CSVESGFGGGDDEQYF. As DNA, the CDR3 is TGCAGCGTTGAGTCCGGGTTTGGGGGAGGGGACGACGAGCAGTACTTC.

V is TRBV7-9 and J is TRBJ2-5; no definite D call. Germline V gives CDR1 SEHNR, CDR2 FQNEAQ (reference sequence). The CDR3 totals 13 residues. Trimming cost V 0 bases and J 2 bases, with 4 bases left between them. CDR3 sequence: CASSLAIQETQYF. In nucleotides, the CDR3 is TGTGCCAGCAGCTTAGCCATACAAGAGACCCAGTACTTC.

This chain links TRBV20-1 with TRBJ1-5, with D perhaps TRBD1 (6 bases). CDR1 DFQATT and CDR2 SNEGSKA come from the germline V gene (reference sequence). There are 13 residues in the CDR3. V was clipped by 5 bases and J by 4 bases, with 12 bases between them. CDR3 DNA sequence: TGCAGTGCTGAAGTACAGGGAAATCAGCCCCAGCATTTT. Its protein product is CSAEVQGNQPQHF.

This chain joins TRBV6-5 and TRBJ2-5; tentatively, D is TRBD2 (5 bases). The CDR3 contains 15 residues. Trimming took 0 bases from V and 9 from J, leaving 17 bases between them. Looked up from germline, CDR1 is MNHEY and CDR2 is SVGAGI. CDR3 sequence reads: CASSYSGFELEAQYF. In nucleotides, the CDR3 is TGTGCCAGCAGTTACTCGGGCTTTGAGTTGGAGGCCCAGTACTTC.

This clonotype has just a few counts. CDR3 loop: CASSPPARLAGFTDTQYF. The CDR3 nucleotides read TGTGCCAGCAGCCCCCCGGCCAGACTAGCGGGATTCACAGATACGCAGTATTTT. The rearrangement uses TRBV3-1 and TRBJ2-3, with TRBD2 matching 11 bases. Unmatched junction bases numbered 11, after V lost 4 bases and J lost 2 bases. In germline, CDR1 is LGHDT, CDR2 YNNKEL (reference sequence). This CDR3 is built from 18 residues.

This clonotype occurred many times. The chain uses TRBV5-1 and TRBJ1-2; D gene unclear. CDR3 size: 15 residues. Trimming took 3 bases from V and 1 from J, leaving 13 bases between them. Germline assignment: CDR1 SGHRS and CDR2 YFSETQ. In nucleotides, the CDR3 is TGCGCCAGCAGCTCCCGGAGAGGGTATAACTATGGCTACACCTTC. Protein: CASSSRRGYNYGYTF.

This clonotype showed up just a few times. The chain recombines TRBV10-3 with TRBJ2-5; 9 positions match TRBD1. J was trimmed by 11 bases and V by 10 bases; bases with no gene match: 17. Per the germline V gene, CDR1 is ENHRY and CDR2 is SYGVKD. The CDR3 extends over 14 amino acids. CDR3: CATLGQGSYNEQYF. Written as DNA, the CDR3 is TGTGCCACCCTCGGACAGGGGTCCTACAATGAGCAGTACTTC.

This clonotype was observed a handful of times. The genes are TRBV14 and TRBJ2-5, with 13 bases matching TRBD2. The CDR3 has 19 amino acids. Germline loops: CDR1 SGHDN, CDR2 FVKESK. J lost 1 base, V lost 2 bases, and 10 bases had no gene match. CDR3 bases: TGTGCCAGCAGCCAACTAAGACTAGCGGGAGGTGGAGCCCAAGAGACCCAGTACTTC. This encodes CASSQLRLAGGGAQETQYF.

This clonotype was detected many times. The chain recombines TRBV7-6 with TRBJ2-7, with D hard to call. V dropped 1 base and J dropped 4 bases, with 8 bases sitting between them. The CDR3 has 13 residues. CDR1 and CDR2 from the germline V gene are SGHVS and FNYEAQ. CDR3 loop: CASSLDSSYEQYF. CDR3 nucleotides: TGTGCCAGCAGCTTAGACTCATCTTACGAGCAGTACTTC.

This chain uses TRBV21-1 with TRBJ1-2; the table's TRBD1 call for D was not verified on the DNA. TRBV21-1 is labeled a pseudogene. The CDR3 loop spans 14 amino acids. As DNA, the CDR3 is TGTGCCAGCAGCAACCAGGGGGCAAACTATGGCTACACCTTC. It encodes CASSNQGANYGYTF.

This clonotype came up many times. V and J are TRBV6-4 and TRBJ2-6; D is possibly TRBD1 (6 bases). V lost 4 bases to trimming and J lost 2 bases, with 9 bases between them. Germline assignment: CDR1 MRHNA and CDR2 SNTAGT. CDR3 length equals 15 residues. The CDR3 bases are TGTGCCAGCAGTGGTAGGGGGACTGGGGCCAACGTCCTGACTTTC. This sequence encodes CASSGRGTGANVLTF.